These 2 T cell receptor beta chains share one sample of origin, sequenced in a study of molecular identifiers for immune sequencing clone quantification (dated by TCRdb to the late 2010s). The receptor library was made with PCR. Sequencing was performed on a NextSeq 500. The public reads were run again by TCRdb, first through fastp at Q25 and then through MiXCR, and only productive beta chains were kept. All rows with the same CDR3 protein become a single entry with the most common DNA and genes. The sample contains about 320,000 distinct CDR3 sequences, 24% of them found a single time. About 0.71% of the sample comes from the top ten. Sequencing was done on a sample of naive CD8+ T cells from blood, with Jurkat cell RNA spiked in. In light of the paper, this sample's cell subset or site label describes: FACS-sorted CD8+CD4-CCR7+CD45RA+ naive T cells. Source of these receptors: a human donor in good health. Some libraries in this study had Jurkat cell RNA spiked in.

This clonotype was seen ten or more times. The J gene is TRBJ2-7, the V gene TRBV7-9; D may be TRBD2 (5 bases). V lost 5 bases to trimming and J lost 3 bases, with 11 bases between them. This CDR3 is built from 13 residues. Germline loops: CDR1 SEHNR, CDR2 FQNEAQ (reference sequence). The CDR3 is CASSPPRDYEQYF. CDR3 bases: TGTGCCAGCAGCCCGCCGAGGGACTACGAGCAGTACTTC. Supplemented by reference TRBV7-9 and TRBJ2-7, the full variable domain reads DTGVSQNPRHKITKRGQNVTFRCDPISEHNRLYWYRQTLGQGPEFLTYFQNEAQLEKSRLLSDRFSAERPKGSFSTLEIQRTEQGDSAMYLCASSPPRDYEQYFGPGTRLTVT.

This clonotype was found many times. The chain recombines TRBV6-1 with TRBJ1-1; 9 bases align to TRBD1. The germline CDR1 and CDR2 sequences are MNHNS and SASEGT. This CDR3 has 15 amino acids. Germline trimming cut 6 bases from V and 4 bases from J; bases unmatched to any gene: 9. The CDR3 nucleotides read TGTGCCAGCAGCGCGGACAGGGGATGGGTCACTGAAGCTTTCTTT. Its protein product is CASSADRGWVTEAFF.